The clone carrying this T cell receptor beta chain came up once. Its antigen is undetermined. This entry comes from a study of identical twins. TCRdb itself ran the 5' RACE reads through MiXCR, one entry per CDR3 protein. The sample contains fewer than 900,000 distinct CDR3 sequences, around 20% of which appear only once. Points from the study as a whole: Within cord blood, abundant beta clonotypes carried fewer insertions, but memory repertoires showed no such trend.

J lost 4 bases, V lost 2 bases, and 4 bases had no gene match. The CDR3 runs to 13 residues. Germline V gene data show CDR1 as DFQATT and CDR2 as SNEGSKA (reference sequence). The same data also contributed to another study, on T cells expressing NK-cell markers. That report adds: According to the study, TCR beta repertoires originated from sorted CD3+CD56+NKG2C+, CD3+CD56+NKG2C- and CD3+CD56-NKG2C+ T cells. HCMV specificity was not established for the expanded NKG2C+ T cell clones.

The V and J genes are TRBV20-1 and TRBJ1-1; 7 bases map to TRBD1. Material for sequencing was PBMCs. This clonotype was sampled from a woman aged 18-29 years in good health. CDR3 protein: CSARKGARTEAFF. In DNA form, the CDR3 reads TGCAGTGCTAGAAAGGGGGCGCGCACTGAAGCTTTCTTT.